This TCR beta chain was captured in a study of HIV-infected patients and healthy controls. Each CDR3 protein is one row after TCRdb ran MiXCR on the 5' RACE reads. The sample lists 55,000 to 70,000 distinct CDR3 sequences, about 19% occurring once. This receptor was obtained from a human donor in good health. The specimen was CD4+ T cells from blood.

The CDR3: CASNWGQGDEQFF. The CDR3 coding sequence is TGTGCCAGCAACTGGGGACAGGGGGATGAGCAGTTCTTC. The gene calls are TRBV7-2 and TRBJ2-1; 11 bases are shared with TRBD1. The CDR3 runs to 13 residues. V was pared by 7 bases and J by 8 bases, with 4 bases of the junction left unmatched. CDR1 is SGHTA, CDR2 FQGNSA, per germline.